The 8 T cell receptor beta chains in this list originate from one sample, sequenced in a study of blood T cell repertoires in COVID-19 (dated by TCRdb to about 2020). Library preparation was by the immunoSEQ multiplex PCR assay. Held by TCRdb, this immuneACCESS table contains in-frame sequences only and omits some clones. Under half of the omission traces to an unresolved V gene where checked; the cause of the rest is unknown. The table for this sample lists 150,000 to 200,000 clones; 84% of them were counted only once. The top ten hold 13% to 15% of the sample. Source material: PBMCs or T cells enriched from blood (not recorded which). Receptor source: a man aged 45-60 years who had recovered from COVID-19.

The V gene is TRBV7-9, the J gene TRBJ1-4; TRBD1 aligns across 10 bases. V lost 4 bases to trimming and J lost 8 bases; unmatched junction nucleotides: 10. The germline gives CDR1 SEHNR, CDR2 FQNEAQ (reference sequence). This CDR3 is built from 16 residues. CDR3 residues: CASSYPPGQGREKLFF. DNA of the CDR3: TGTGCCAGCAGCTACCCGCCGGGACAGGGGAGAGAAAAACTGTTTTTT. The full variable domain, with the rest looked up from reference TRBV7-9 and TRBJ1-4, is DTGVSQNPRHKITKRGQNVTFRCDPISEHNRLYWYRQTLGQGPEFLTYFQNEAQLEKSRLLSDRFSAERPKGSFSTLEIQRTEQGDSAMYLCASSYPPGQGREKLFFGSGTQLSVL.

V gene TRBV10-2 combines with J gene TRBJ1-2; TRBD1 agrees at 7 bases. This CDR3 spans 14 amino acids. The germline gives CDR1 WSHSY, CDR2 SAAADI. Trimming removed 3 bases from V and 6 bases from J; junction bases left unmatched: 7. The CDR3 DNA sequence: TGCGCCAGCAGTGAAGGGAGACAGGGCCATGGCTACACCTTC. The encoded protein is CASSEGRQGHGYTF.

The table lists this clone with a count of one. This CDR3 reads CATSRGQGPFEKLFF. The DNA for the CDR3 is TGTGCCACCAGCAGGGGTCAGGGGCCGTTTGAAAAACTGTTTTTT. The rearrangement links TRBV15 to TRBJ1-4, with a weak D call TRBD1 (6 bases). CDR3 length: 15 amino acids. V was shortened by 3 bases and J by 7 bases, with 15 bases between the two germline ends. The germline CDR1 and CDR2 sequences are LNHNV and YYDKDF (reference sequence). The full variable domain, with the rest looked up from reference TRBV15 and TRBJ1-4, is DAMVIQNPRYQVTQFGKPVTLSCSQTLNHNVMYWYQQKSSQAPKLLFHYYDKDFNNEADTPDNFQSRRPNTSFCFLDIRSPGLGDTAMYLCATSRGQGPFEKLFFGSGTQLSVL.

V usage is TRBV27 and J usage is TRBJ1-6; the D is unclear. Germline CDR1 and CDR2: MNHEY and SMNVEV (reference sequence). The CDR3 is 14 amino acids. The ends were cut back, 3 bases at V and 7 bases at J, with 10 bases in the middle. The chain's CDR3 is CASSFNSGNSPLHF. The DNA for the CDR3 is TGTGCCAGCAGTTTCAACAGTGGGAATTCACCCCTCCACTTT.

This chain links TRBV27 with TRBJ1-1; a weak D match, TRBD1 (6 bases). Trimming shortened V by 0 bases and J by 13 bases, and 18 bases separated the two germline ends. The CDR3 has 14 amino acids. Germline lookup yields CDR1 MNHEY and CDR2 SMNVEV (reference sequence). In DNA, the CDR3 is TGTGCCAGCAGTTTATCGGGGGGGGGCGGAGGTAATTTCTTT. Amino acids: CASSLSGGGGGNFF.

V is TRBV5-1 and J is TRBJ1-6; D unclear. V was shortened by 6 bases and J by 7 bases, with 11 bases between the two germline ends. This CDR3 comprises 13 residues. Germline V lookup: CDR1 SGHRS, CDR2 YFSETQ. In DNA form, the CDR3 reads TGCGCCAGCACGCGGGAGTGGAATTCACCCCTCCACTTT. Translating it yields CASTREWNSPLHF. The entire variable domain, with the rest obtained from reference TRBV5-1 and TRBJ1-6, is as follows: KAGVTQTPRYLIKTRGQQVTLSCSPISGHRSVSWYQQTPGQGLQFLFEYFSETQRNKGNFPGRFSGRQFSNSRSEMNVSTLELGDSALYLCASTREWNSPLHFGNGTRLTVT.

The chain joins TRBV2 to TRBJ2-7; a possible D gene is TRBD1 (6 bases). V was clipped by 4 bases and J by 6 bases, with 10 bases between them. CDR1 is SNHLY and CDR2 is FYNNEI in the germline V gene. This CDR3 region has 12 residues. This CDR3 reads CASSAQGSEQYF. CDR3 sequence (DNA): TGTGCCAGCAGTGCACAGGGTTCCGAGCAGTACTTC.

The V and J genes are TRBV6-2 or TRBV6-3 and TRBJ2-1, with TRBD2 as a possible D gene (5 bases). The CDR3 length is 15 residues. V was trimmed by 2 bases and J by 6 bases, leaving 14 bases between them. Germline CDR1 is MNHEY and CDR2 is SVGEGT. DNA of the CDR3: TGTGCCAGCAGTTACGCAAGGGCCGGGGTCAATGAGCAGTTCTTC. Protein: CASSYARAGVNEQFF.